The rows below give T cell receptor beta chains drawn from one sample of a study of blood T cell repertoires in COVID-19. Clones were read by immunoSEQ multiplex PCR, and TCRdb kept only the in-frame ones, dropping some. The data show 240,000 or so clones, 88% seen once. Sequences were obtained from peripheral blood. These receptors were collected from a woman aged 25 to 39 with acute or convalescent COVID-19. CDR3s leave out the opening cysteine and the closing phenylalanine or tryptophan. Size values are once, few and many counts, or a class for expanded clones, and some rows have none.

14 NA TRBJ2-3 TRBV4-3 ASSQGTSTRTDTQY
13 once TRBJ1-5 TRBV28 ASSLGAPVNQPQH
13 NA TRBJ2-7 TRBV11-2 ASSLEAGGSYEQY
13 once TRBJ1-5 TRBV27 ASSLSGAVGQPQH
12 NA TRBJ1-2 TRBV15 ATSRQQESQGYT
11 NA TRBJ2-5 TRBV20-1 SASSSGGKTQY
13 few TRBJ2-7 TRBV30 AWIHRQSGSYEQY
12 NA TRBJ1-2 TRBV5-8 ASRPRGPDYGYT
11 NA TRBJ2-3 TRBV10-3 AISETSTDTQY
13 NA TRBJ1-4 TRBV11-2 ASSSRDRVFEKLF